This T cell receptor (beta chain) derives from a study of T cells after yellow fever vaccination. This clonotype came up many times. The CDR3 runs 15 residues. Between the trimmed V and J ends, which lost 8 bases and 11 bases, there was a span of 26 bases. The germline CDR1 and CDR2 sequences are SGHTA and FQGNSA. In TCRdb, the 5' RACE reads were re-called with MiXCR into one record per CDR3 protein. The sample includes approximately 26,000 distinct CDR3 sequences, 4% to 5% of them seen just once. V usage is TRBV7-2 and J usage is TRBJ2-3; possibly TRBD2 for D (6 bases). This TCR was sampled from a man aged 18 to 29 who received the YFV17D yellow fever vaccine. Sample: PBMCs, either bulk or a sorted T-cell subset (CD4+, CD8+, memory, or dextramer-sorted; not recorded which), taken on the day of the yellow fever booster vaccination. CDR3: CASLQGVGYSEGQYF. The CDR3, as DNA: TGTGCCAGCCTGCAGGGCGTGGGCTACTCGGAGGGGCAGTATTTT.